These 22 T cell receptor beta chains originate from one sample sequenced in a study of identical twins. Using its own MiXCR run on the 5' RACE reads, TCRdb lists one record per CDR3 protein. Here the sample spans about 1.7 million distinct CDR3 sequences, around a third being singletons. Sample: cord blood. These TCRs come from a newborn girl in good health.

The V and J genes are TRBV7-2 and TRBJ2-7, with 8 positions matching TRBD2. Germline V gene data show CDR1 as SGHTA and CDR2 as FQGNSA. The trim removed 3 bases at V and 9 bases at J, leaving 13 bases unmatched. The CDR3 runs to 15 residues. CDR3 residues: CASSLGRQREMMQYF. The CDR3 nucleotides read TGTGCCAGCAGCTTGGGCCGACAGCGGGAGATGATGCAGTACTTC.

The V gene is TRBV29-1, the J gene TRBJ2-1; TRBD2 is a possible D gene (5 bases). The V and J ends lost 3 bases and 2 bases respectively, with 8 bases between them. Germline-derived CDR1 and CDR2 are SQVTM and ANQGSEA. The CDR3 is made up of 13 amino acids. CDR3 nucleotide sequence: TGCAGCGTTGAGGCTAGCCCCTACAATGAGCAGTTCTTC. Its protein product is CSVEASPYNEQFF.

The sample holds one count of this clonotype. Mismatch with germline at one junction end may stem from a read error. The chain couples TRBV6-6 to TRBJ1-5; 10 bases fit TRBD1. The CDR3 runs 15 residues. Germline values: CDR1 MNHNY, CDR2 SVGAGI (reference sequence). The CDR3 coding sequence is TGTGCCAGCACCATGACAGGGGGCGCGGGTCAGCACCAGCATTTT. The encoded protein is CASTMTGGAGQHQHF.

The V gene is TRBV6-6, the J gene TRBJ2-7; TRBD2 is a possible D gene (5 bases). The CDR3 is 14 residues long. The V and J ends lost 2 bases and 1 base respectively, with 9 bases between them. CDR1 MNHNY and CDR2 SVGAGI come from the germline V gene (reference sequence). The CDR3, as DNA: TGTGCCAGCAGTTACGAGCGGAAGTCCTACGAGCAGTACTTC. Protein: CASSYERKSYEQYF.

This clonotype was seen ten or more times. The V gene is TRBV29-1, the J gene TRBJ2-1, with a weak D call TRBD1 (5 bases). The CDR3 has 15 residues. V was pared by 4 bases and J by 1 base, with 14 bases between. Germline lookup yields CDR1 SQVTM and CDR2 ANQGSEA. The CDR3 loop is CSVGGRTMSYNEQFF. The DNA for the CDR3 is TGCAGCGTTGGGGGCCGGACCATGTCCTACAATGAGCAGTTCTTC.

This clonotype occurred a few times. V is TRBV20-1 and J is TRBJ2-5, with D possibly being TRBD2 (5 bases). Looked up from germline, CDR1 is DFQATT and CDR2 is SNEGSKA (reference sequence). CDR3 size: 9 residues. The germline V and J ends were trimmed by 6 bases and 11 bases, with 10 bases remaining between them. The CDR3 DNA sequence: TGCAGTGCACTTCCGGGACAGTACTTC. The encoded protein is CSALPGQYF.

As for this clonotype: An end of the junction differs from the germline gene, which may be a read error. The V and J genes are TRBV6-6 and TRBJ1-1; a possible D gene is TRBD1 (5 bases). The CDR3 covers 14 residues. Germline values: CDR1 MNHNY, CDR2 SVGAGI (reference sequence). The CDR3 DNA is TGTGCCAGCATTTACCCCAGGGATGTGACTGAAGCTTTCTTT. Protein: CASIYPRDVTEAFF.

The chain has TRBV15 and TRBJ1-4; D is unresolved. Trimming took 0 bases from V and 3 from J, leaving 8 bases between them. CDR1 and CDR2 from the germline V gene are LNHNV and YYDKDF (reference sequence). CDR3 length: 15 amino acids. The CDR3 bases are TGTGCCACCAGCAGAGATCGGAGGGCTAATGAAAAACTGTTTTTT. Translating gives CATSRDRRANEKLFF.

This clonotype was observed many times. The CDR3 sequence is CASSQGRKSHYEQYF. The CDR3 DNA follows: TGTGCCAGCAGCCAGGGGCGGAAATCTCACTACGAGCAGTACTTC. The rearrangement links TRBV3-1 to TRBJ2-7; tentative D call: TRBD1 (5 bases). The CDR3 spans 15 residues. V lost 3 bases, J lost 3 bases, and 15 bases lay in between. Germline values: CDR1 LGHDT, CDR2 YNNKEL (reference sequence).

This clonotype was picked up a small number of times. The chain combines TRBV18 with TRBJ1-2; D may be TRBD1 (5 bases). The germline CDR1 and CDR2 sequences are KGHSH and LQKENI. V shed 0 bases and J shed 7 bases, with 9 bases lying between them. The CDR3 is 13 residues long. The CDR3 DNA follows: TGTGCCAGCTCACCACCCAACGGGGCTGGCTACACCTTC. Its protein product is CASSPPNGAGYTF. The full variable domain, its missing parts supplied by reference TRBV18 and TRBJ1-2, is NAGVMQNPRHLVRRRGQEARLRCSPMKGHSHVYWYRQLPEEGLKFMVYLQKENIIDESGMPKERFSAEFPKEGPSILRIQQVVRGDSAAYFCASSPPNGAGYTFGSGTRLTVV.

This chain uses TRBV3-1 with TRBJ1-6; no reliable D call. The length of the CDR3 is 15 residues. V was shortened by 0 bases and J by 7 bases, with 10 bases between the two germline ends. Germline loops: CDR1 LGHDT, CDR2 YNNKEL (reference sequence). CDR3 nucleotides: TGTGCCAGCAGCCAAGATTCGGGCAGAAATTCACCCCTCCACTTT. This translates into CASSQDSGRNSPLHF.

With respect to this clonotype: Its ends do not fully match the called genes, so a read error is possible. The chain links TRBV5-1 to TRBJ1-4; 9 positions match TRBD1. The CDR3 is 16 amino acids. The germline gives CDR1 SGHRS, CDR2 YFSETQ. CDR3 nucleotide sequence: TGCGCCAGCAGCCCGGGACAGGGCCAATTTGGTGAAAATCTGTTTTTT. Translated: CASSPGQGQFGENLFF.

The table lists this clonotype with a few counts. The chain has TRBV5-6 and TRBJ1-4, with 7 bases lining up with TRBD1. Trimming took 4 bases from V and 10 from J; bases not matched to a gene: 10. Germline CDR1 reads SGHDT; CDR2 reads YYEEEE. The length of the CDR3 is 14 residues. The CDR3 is CASSIQQGSGKLFF. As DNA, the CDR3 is TGTGCCAGCAGCATACAACAGGGGTCGGGAAAACTGTTTTTT. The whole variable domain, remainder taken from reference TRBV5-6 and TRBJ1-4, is DAGVTQSPTHLIKTRGQQVTLRCSPKSGHDTVSWYQQALGQGPQFIFQYYEEEERQRGNFPDRFSGHQFPNYSSELNVNALLLGDSALYLCASSIQQGSGKLFFGSGTQLSVL.

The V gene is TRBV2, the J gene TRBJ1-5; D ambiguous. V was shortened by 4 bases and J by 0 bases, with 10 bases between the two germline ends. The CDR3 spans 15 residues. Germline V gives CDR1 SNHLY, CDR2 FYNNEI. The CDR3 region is CASSVARDSNQPQHF. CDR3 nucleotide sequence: TGTGCCAGCAGTGTCGCAAGGGATAGCAATCAGCCCCAGCATTTT.

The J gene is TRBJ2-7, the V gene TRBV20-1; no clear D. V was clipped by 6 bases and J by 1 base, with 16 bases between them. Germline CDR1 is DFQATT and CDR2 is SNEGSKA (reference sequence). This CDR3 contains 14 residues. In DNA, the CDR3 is TGCAGTGCCCGAGTGGTTGGGTGGTCCTACGAGCAGTACTTC. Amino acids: CSARVVGWSYEQYF.

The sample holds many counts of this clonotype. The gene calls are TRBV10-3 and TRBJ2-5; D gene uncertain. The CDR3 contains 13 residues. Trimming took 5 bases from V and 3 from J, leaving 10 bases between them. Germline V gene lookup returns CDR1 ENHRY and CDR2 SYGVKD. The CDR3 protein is CAISIRSEETQYF. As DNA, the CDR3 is TGTGCCATCAGTATTAGGTCAGAAGAGACCCAGTACTTC.

CDR3 sequence (DNA): TGTGCCAGCAGAACTAGTTCGGGGGCAGATACGCAGTATTTT. Translated, it gives CASRTSSGADTQYF. The rearrangement links TRBV5-4 to TRBJ2-3; a weak D match, TRBD2 (6 bases). The CDR3 length is 14 residues. The V gene's germline CDR1 is SGHNT and CDR2 YYREEE (reference sequence). Trimming cost V 5 bases and J 4 bases, with 14 bases left between them.

The CDR3 coding sequence is TGTGCCAGCAGAAATACGGACCTCGACAGTAACTATGGCTACACCTTC. It is translated as CASRNTDLDSNYGYTF. The chain joins TRBV11-2 to TRBJ1-2; D is perhaps TRBD1 (5 bases). The CDR3 length is 16 residues. Germline V gene data show CDR1 as SGHAT and CDR2 as FQNNGV. Trimming took off 6 bases at V and 1 base at J, with 18 bases between the two ends.

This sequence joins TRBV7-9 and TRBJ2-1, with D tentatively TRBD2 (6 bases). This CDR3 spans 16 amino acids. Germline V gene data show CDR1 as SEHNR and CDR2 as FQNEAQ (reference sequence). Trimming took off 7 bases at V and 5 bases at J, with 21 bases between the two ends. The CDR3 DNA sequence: TGTGCCAGCACCATTTCGCGGGCTAGCGCGAACAATGAGCAGTTCTTC. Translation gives CASTISRASANNEQFF.

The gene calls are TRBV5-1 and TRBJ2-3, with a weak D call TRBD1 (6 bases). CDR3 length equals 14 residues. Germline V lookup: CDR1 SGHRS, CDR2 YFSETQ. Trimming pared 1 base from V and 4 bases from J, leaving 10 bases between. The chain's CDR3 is CASSLRQGSDTQYF. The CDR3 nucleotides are TGCGCCAGCAGCTTGCGCCAGGGGTCAGATACGCAGTATTTT.

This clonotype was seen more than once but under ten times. The CDR3 here is CASSQDPGQVYGYTF. CDR3 nucleotide sequence: TGTGCCAGCAGCCAAGATCCGGGACAGGTCTATGGCTACACCTTC. This sequence joins TRBV3-1 and TRBJ1-2; 8 bases match TRBD1. This CDR3 is built from 15 residues. Germline CDR1 reads LGHDT; CDR2 reads YNNKEL (reference sequence). The J segment lost 4 bases and the V segment lost 0 bases, leaving 4 bases of the junction unmatched.

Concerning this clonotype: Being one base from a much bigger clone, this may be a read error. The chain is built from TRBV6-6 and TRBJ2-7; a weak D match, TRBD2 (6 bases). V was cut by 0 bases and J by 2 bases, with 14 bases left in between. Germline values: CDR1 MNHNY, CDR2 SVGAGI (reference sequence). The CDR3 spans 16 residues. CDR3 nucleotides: TGTGCCAGCAGTTACTCGGGGGGACCCAGGGCCTACGAGCAGTACTTC. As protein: CASSYSGGPRAYEQYF.